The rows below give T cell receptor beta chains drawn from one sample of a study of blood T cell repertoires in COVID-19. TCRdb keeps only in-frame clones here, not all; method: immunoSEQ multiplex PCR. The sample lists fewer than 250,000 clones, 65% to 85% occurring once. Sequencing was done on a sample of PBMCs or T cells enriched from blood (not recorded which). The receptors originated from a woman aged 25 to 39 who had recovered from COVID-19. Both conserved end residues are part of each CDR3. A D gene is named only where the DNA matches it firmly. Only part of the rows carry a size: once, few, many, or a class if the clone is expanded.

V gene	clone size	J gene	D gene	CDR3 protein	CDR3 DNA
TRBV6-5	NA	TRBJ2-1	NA	CASSYLGQGMNEQFF	TGTGCCAGCAGTTACCTCGGCCAGGGGATGAATGAGCAGTTCTTC
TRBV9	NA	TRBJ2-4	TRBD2	CASSASRSGGVPKNIQYF	TGTGCCAGCAGCGCGTCCCGGAGCGGGGGGGTTCCCAAAAACATTCAGTACTTC
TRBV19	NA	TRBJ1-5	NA	CASSSQPGNQPQHF	TGTGCCAGTAGTTCCCAGCCAGGGAATCAGCCCCAGCATTTT
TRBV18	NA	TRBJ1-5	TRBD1	CASSLGQGSSGSNQPQHF	TGTGCCAGCTCACTGGGACAGGGTTCGTCAGGTAGCAATCAGCCCCAGCATTTT
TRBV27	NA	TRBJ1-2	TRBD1	CASSLRLTGRHGYTF	TGTGCCAGCAGCCTTAGGTTGACAGGGCGCCATGGCTACACCTTC
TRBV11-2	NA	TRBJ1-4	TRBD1	CASSDYPTGGNEKLFF	TGTGCCAGCAGCGACTATCCGACAGGGGGTAATGAAAAACTGTTTTTT
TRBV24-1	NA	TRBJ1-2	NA	CATSDLKTGDYGYTF	TGTGCCACCAGTGATTTGAAGACAGGCGACTATGGCTACACCTTC
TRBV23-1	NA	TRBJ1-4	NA	CASSQPWRVVEKLFF	TGCGCCAGCAGTCAACCTTGGAGGGTAGTAGAAAAACTGTTTTTT
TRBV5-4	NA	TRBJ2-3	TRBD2	CASRARGGADHTQYF	TGTGCCAGCAGAGCTCGCGGGGGGGCCGATCACACGCAGTATTTT
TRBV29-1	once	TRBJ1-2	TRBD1	CSVEDRDRFHYGYTF	TGCAGCGTTGAAGATCGGGACAGGTTTCACTATGGCTACACCTTC
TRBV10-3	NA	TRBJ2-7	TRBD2	CAITAGGYEQYF	TGTGCCATCACAGCGGGAGGCTACGAGCAGTACTTC
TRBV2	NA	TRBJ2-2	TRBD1	CASRGTGGVVTGELFF	TGTGCCAGCAGGGGGACAGGGGGCGTCGTCACCGGGGAGCTGTTTTTT
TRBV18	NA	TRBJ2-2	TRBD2	CASSPKAGVATGELFF	TGTGCCAGCTCACCTAAAGCGGGAGTTGCCACCGGGGAGCTGTTTTTT
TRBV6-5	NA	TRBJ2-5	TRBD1	CASTSDRGQRTQYF	TGTGCCAGCACCTCCGACAGGGGGCAACGGACCCAGTACTTC
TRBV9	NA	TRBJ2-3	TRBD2	CASSLGSGASDTQYF	TGTGCCAGCAGCCTTGGTAGCGGGGCCTCAGATACGCAGTATTTT
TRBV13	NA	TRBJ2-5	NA	CASSWDKKETQYF	TGTGCCAGCAGCTGGGACAAGAAAGAGACCCAGTACTTC
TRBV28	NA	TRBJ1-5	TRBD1	CASLQGHQPQHF	TGTGCCAGCCTACAGGGGCATCAGCCCCAGCATTTT
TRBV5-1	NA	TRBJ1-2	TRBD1	CASSLGDRGRVYTF	TGCGCCAGCAGCTTAGGGGACAGGGGGCGTGTGTACACCTTC
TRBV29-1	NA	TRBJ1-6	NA	CSVLELDNSPLHF	TGCAGCGTTTTGGAGTTGGATAATTCACCCCTCCACTTT
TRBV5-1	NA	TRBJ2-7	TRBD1	CASSLADRVIYEQYF	TGCGCCAGCAGCTTGGCGGACAGGGTCATATACGAGCAGTACTTC
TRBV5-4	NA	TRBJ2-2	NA	CASSPAGANTGELFF	TGTGCCAGCAGCCCCGCAGGGGCGAACACCGGGGAGCTGTTTTTT
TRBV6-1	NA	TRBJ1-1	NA	CASSEYQGSASTEAFF	TGTGCCAGCAGTGAGTATCAGGGCTCTGCGAGCACTGAAGCTTTCTTT
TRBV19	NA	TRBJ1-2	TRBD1	CASSLGTVGNYGYTF	TGTGCCAGTAGCCTAGGGACAGTAGGGAACTATGGCTACACCTTC
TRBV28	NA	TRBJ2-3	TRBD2	CASSPPPGTSGSRGTDTQYF	TGTGCCAGCAGTCCCCCCCCCGGGACTAGCGGGAGCAGGGGCACAGATACGCAGTATTTT
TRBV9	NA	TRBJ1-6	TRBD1	CASSATGTYSPLHF	TGTGCCAGCAGCGCGACAGGGACTTACTCACCCCTCCACTTT
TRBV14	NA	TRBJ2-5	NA	CASSLRETQYF	TGTGCCAGCAGTCTGCGGGAGACCCAGTACTTC
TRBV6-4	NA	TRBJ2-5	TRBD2	CASSAGLAVQETQYF	TGTGCCAGCAGTGCGGGACTAGCGGTGCAAGAGACCCAGTACTTC
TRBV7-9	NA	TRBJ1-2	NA	CASSLWAYGYTF	TGTGCCAGCAGCTTATGGGCTTATGGCTACACCTTC
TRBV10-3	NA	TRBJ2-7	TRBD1	CAISGYGDRGVREQYF	TGTGCCATCAGTGGGTACGGGGACAGGGGAGTGAGGGAGCAGTACTTC
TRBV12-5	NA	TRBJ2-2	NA	CASGLVYPLERVRELFF	TGTGCTAGTGGTTTGGTATATCCCTTAGAACGGGTCAGGGAGCTGTTTTTT
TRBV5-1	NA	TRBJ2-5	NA	CASSLQTQETQYF	TGCGCCAGCAGCTTACAGACCCAAGAGACCCAGTACTTC
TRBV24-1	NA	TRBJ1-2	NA	CATSGSGNYGYTF	TGTGCCACCAGTGGGTCAGGGAACTATGGCTACACCTTC
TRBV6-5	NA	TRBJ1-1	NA	CASSDRSMNTEAFF	TGTGCCAGCAGCGACAGGTCCATGAACACTGAAGCTTTCTTT
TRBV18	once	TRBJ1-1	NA	CASSSRGAGTEAFF	TGTGCCAGCTCTTCACGGGGAGCGGGTACTGAAGCTTTCTTT
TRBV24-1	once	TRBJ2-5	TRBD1	CATRSGDRGETQYF	TGTGCCACCAGGTCCGGGGACAGGGGCGAGACCCAGTACTTC
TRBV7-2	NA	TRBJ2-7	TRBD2	CASSPQSSGRPYEQYF	TGTGCCAGCAGCCCCCAATCTAGCGGGAGGCCCTACGAGCAGTACTTC
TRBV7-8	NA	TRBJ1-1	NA	CASSLRERNTEAFF	TGTGCCAGCAGCTTACGAGAGAGGAACACTGAAGCTTTCTTT
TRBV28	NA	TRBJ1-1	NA	CASSSRVEAFF	TGTGCCAGCAGTTCGCGGGTTGAGGCTTTCTTT
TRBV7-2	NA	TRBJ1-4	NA	CASSPYPVRSNEKLFF	TGTGCCAGCAGCCCCTACCCGGTCAGGTCTAATGAAAAACTGTTTTTT
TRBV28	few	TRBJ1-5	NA	CASKQGAGSNQPQHF	TGTGCCAGCAAACAAGGGGCGGGAAGCAATCAGCCCCAGCATTTT
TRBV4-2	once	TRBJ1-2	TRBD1	CASSQGDAGTGVDGYTF	TGTGCCAGCAGCCAAGGCGATGCCGGGACAGGGGTTGATGGCTACACCTTC
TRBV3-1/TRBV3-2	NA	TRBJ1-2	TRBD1	CASSPLTGGAEGYTF	TGTGCCAGCAGCCCCCTTACAGGGGGCGCGGAGGGCTACACCTTC
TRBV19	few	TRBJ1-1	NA	CASSPGAGGVTEAFF	TGTGCCAGTAGTCCCGGGGCGGGGGGGGTCACTGAAGCTTTCTTT
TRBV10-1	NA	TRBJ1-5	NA	CASRNWTRGTYSNQPQHF	TGCGCCAGCAGAAATTGGACAAGGGGGACCTATAGCAATCAGCCCCAGCATTTT